One and the same sample provided the 32 T cell receptor beta chains below, sequenced in a study of shared clonotypes between healthy human individuals. TCRdb keeps only in-frame clones here, not all; method: immunoSEQ multiplex PCR. The repertoire includes 2 million to 2.5 million clones, over 85% of them detected once, and 0.35% to 0.5% sits in the top ten. The sample consisted of naive CD4+ T cells from PBMCs. The subset denotes: CD45RA+ positively selected. These receptors all come from a man between 18 and 29 years old in good health. Some clones in this sample may be carry-over from other donors' samples.

The rearrangement joins TRBV28 to TRBJ1-3; no definite D call. Trimming removed 5 bases at V and 7 bases at J, with 18 bases between. This CDR3 region has 15 residues. Germline V CDR1 and CDR2: MDHEN, SYDVKM. CDR3 region: CASSPTGPRRNTIYF. For the CDR3, the DNA is TGTGCCAGCAGTCCCACCGGGCCTCGGCGGAACACCATATATTTT.

This chain uses TRBV4-3 with TRBJ2-5, with no clear D. The CDR3 spans 15 residues. Germline lookup yields CDR1 LGHNA and CDR2 YSLEER. Trimming stripped 0 bases from V and 2 bases from J, with 10 bases between. CDR3 loop: CASSQDLIRQETQYF. CDR3 nucleotides: TGCGCCAGCAGCCAAGATTTAATCCGTCAAGAGACCCAGTACTTC.

The genes are TRBV28 and TRBJ2-3, with 8 nucleotides matching TRBD1. Germline loops: CDR1 MDHEN, CDR2 SYDVKM. CDR3 length: 13 amino acids. The junction had 3 bases not matched to a gene; V was cut back by 6 bases and J by 4 bases. CDR3: CASRTGVPDTQYF. The CDR3 DNA follows: TGTGCCAGCAGGACAGGGGTCCCAGATACGCAGTATTTT.

This rearrangement joins TRBV7-3 to TRBJ2-7; 7 nucleotides align to TRBD1. Trimming cost V 3 bases and J 7 bases; bases outside gene matches: 6. The CDR3 is made up of 13 amino acids. In germline, CDR1 is SGHTA, CDR2 FQGTGA. CDR3 nucleotides: TGTGCCAGCAGCTTTACAGGGGTTGGAGAGCAGTACTTC. Translating gives CASSFTGVGEQYF.

The chain recombines TRBV10-3 with TRBJ1-1, with TRBD1 identical over 9 bases. CDR1 and CDR2 (germline): ENHRY, SYGVKD. This CDR3 region has 15 residues. V shed 10 bases, J shed 5 bases, and the junction held 14 bases outside the gene matches. The CDR3: CATMGTGQGGTEAFF. CDR3 DNA sequence: TGTGCCACCATGGGGACAGGGCAGGGAGGAACTGAAGCTTTCTTT.

The chain joins TRBV30 to TRBJ1-1; D might be TRBD1 (5 bases). The germline V and J ends were trimmed by 4 bases and 6 bases, with 12 bases remaining between them. The CDR3 loop spans 12 amino acids. CDR1 GTSNPN and CDR2 SVGIG come from the germline V gene (reference sequence). CDR3 DNA sequence: TGTGCCTGGACCCGGGACGGGTCTGAAGCTTTCTTT. Residues: CAWTRDGSEAFF.

Regarding this clone: Other DNA sequences of this sample code for an identical CDR3. The rearrangement joins TRBV9 to TRBJ2-7; no firm D call. The germline V and J ends were trimmed by 0 bases and 1 base, with 5 bases remaining between them. There are 13 residues in the CDR3. Germline V lookup: CDR1 SGDLS, CDR2 YYNGEE. In nucleotides, the CDR3 is TGTGCCAGCAGCGTAGGCATTTCCTACGAGCAGTACTTC. Its translation: CASSVGISYEQYF.

This chain uses TRBV5-6 with TRBJ1-4, with D unclear. Trimming removed 2 bases from V and 5 bases from J, with 13 bases in between. CDR1 is SGHDT and CDR2 is YYEEEE in the germline V gene. The CDR3 length is 15 residues. The CDR3: CASSFRNTWNEKLFF. Here the CDR3 DNA reads TGTGCCAGCAGCTTTAGAAACACCTGGAATGAAAAACTGTTTTTT. Full variable domain (rest looked up from reference TRBV5-6 and TRBJ1-4): DAGVTQSPTHLIKTRGQQVTLRCSPKSGHDTVSWYQQALGQGPQFIFQYYEEEERQRGNFPDRFSGHQFPNYSSELNVNALLLGDSALYLCASSFRNTWNEKLFFGSGTQLSVL.

This clone was found once. This chain joins TRBV27 and TRBJ2-1; D tentatively reads TRBD1 or TRBD2 (7 bases each). This CDR3 comprises 18 residues. Trimming cost V 3 bases and J 0 bases, with 18 bases left between them. The germline CDR1 and CDR2 sequences are MNHEY and SMNVEV (reference sequence). The CDR3: CASSFRGREGASYNEQFF. Here the CDR3 DNA reads TGTGCCAGCAGTTTTCGGGGCAGGGAGGGGGCCTCCTACAATGAGCAGTTCTTC.

The V call is TRBV28, the J call TRBJ1-1; maybe TRBD1 (5 bases). The germline CDR1 and CDR2 sequences are MDHEN and SYDVKM. Trimming took 4 bases from V and 8 from J, leaving 11 bases between them. The CDR3 loop spans 12 amino acids. CDR3 in amino acids: CASSSSGREAFF. The CDR3 region has the DNA TGTGCCAGCAGTTCATCGGGGCGCGAAGCTTTCTTT.

The chain recombines TRBV4-2 with TRBJ2-7; TRBD1 matches at 7 bases. This CDR3 comprises 16 residues. V shed 0 bases and J 2 bases; nucleotides not matched to a gene: 7. Germline lookup yields CDR1 LGHNA and CDR2 YNFKEQ. DNA of the CDR3: TGTGCCAGCAGCCAAGATCCCACAGGGGTAGCCTACGAGCAGTACTTC. Amino acids: CASSQDPTGVAYEQYF.

The J gene is TRBJ2-7, the V gene TRBV19; TRBD1 or TRBD2 may be the D gene (6 bases each). Germline CDR1 is LNHDA and CDR2 is SQIVND (reference sequence). CDR3 length equals 14 residues. V shed 6 bases and J shed 4 bases, with 16 bases lying between them. CDR3 DNA: TGTGCCAGTAGACCCAGGGGACTCTTTTACGAGCAGTACTTC. As protein: CASRPRGLFYEQYF.

This chain connects TRBV19 to TRBJ2-1; tentatively, D is TRBD2 (6 bases). Germline-derived CDR1 and CDR2 are LNHDA and SQIVND (reference sequence). This CDR3 is 14 amino acids long. The ends were cut back, 7 bases at V and 5 bases at J, with 15 bases in the middle. The CDR3: CASTSLAFNNEQFF. The CDR3 region has the DNA TGTGCCAGTACGTCCCTAGCGTTTAACAATGAGCAGTTCTTC.

This clone was observed a few times. The V gene is TRBV28, the J gene TRBJ1-1, with D possibly matching TRBD1 (5 bases). The CDR3 runs 13 residues. Germline loops: CDR1 MDHEN, CDR2 SYDVKM. Trimming removed 3 bases from V and 6 bases from J, with 11 bases in between. CDR3 coding DNA: TGTGCCAGCAGTTTCTTAATCAGGGCTGAAGCTTTCTTT. It yields the protein CASSFLIRAEAFF.

This clone was observed once. For the CDR3, the DNA is TGTGCCAGCAGTGACTTGGATCCGGGCGGGCCAAACTACCGCTCCTACGAGCAGTACTTC. Its protein product is CASSDLDPGGPNYRSYEQYF. The chain has TRBV6-4 and TRBJ2-7, with D maybe TRBD2 (5 bases). Per germline, CDR1 MRHNA and CDR2 SNTAGT. Trimming left V 1 base short and J 0 bases short, with 25 bases between. The CDR3 is 20 residues long.

The V call is TRBV10-3, the J call TRBJ2-7; D possibly uses TRBD1 or TRBD2 (5 bases each). The CDR3 has 16 amino acids. The ends were cut back, 10 bases at V and 3 bases at J, with 25 bases in the middle. CDR1 is ENHRY, CDR2 SYGVKD, per germline. The CDR3 DNA is TGTGCCACCAGAGCTCTTCCAGGGACGGAGAACTACGAGCAGTACTTC. Its translation is CATRALPGTENYEQYF.

Concerning this clone: Additional DNA sequences in this sample encode the identical CDR3. The V gene is TRBV27, the J gene TRBJ1-5, with 10 bases aligning to TRBD1. CDR3 length: 15 residues. Unmatched junction bases numbered 3, after V lost 5 bases and J lost 2 bases. Germline CDR1 and CDR2: MNHEY and SMNVEV (reference sequence). Here the CDR3 DNA reads TGTGCCAGCAGTGGCGGGACAGGGGGCAATCAGCCCCAGCATTTT. Amino acids: CASSGGTGGNQPQHF.

The rearrangement links TRBV18 to TRBJ1-2; no definite D call. Trimming cost V 6 bases and J 6 bases, with 14 bases left between them. CDR1 and CDR2 (germline): KGHSH, LQKENI. The CDR3 is 13 residues long. This CDR3 is CASSEDQSNGYTF. CDR3 nucleotide sequence: TGTGCCAGCTCCGAGGACCAGAGTAATGGCTACACCTTC.

This chain uses TRBV5-1 with TRBJ2-5, with 7 positions matching TRBD1. V lost 4 bases to trimming and J lost 5 bases; unmatched junction nucleotides: 8. CDR1 SGHRS and CDR2 YFSETQ come from the germline V gene. The CDR3 is 14 residues long. DNA of the CDR3: TGCGCCAGCAGCCACAACAGGGGTGGGGAGACCCAGTACTTC. This encodes CASSHNRGGETQYF.

The V and J genes are TRBV5-1 and TRBJ2-5; no clear D gene. The CDR3 length is 15 residues. V lost 0 bases and J 7 bases, leaving 16 bases between the germline ends. Germline CDR1 reads SGHRS; CDR2 reads YFSETQ. CDR3 nucleotide sequence: TGCGCCAGCAGCTTGGGAAAAGACCGTTGGTCGACCCAGTACTTC. It specifies CASSLGKDRWSTQYF.

This clone has more than one count but fewer than ten. The J gene is TRBJ1-1, the V gene TRBV21-1. TRBV21-1 is termed a pseudogene. This CDR3 comprises 14 residues. CDR3 coding DNA: TGTGCCAACTTGGGGGGGATTACGAACACTGAAGCTTTCTTT. It yields the protein CANLGGITNTEAFF.

The rearrangement links TRBV7-6 to TRBJ1-4, with D hard to call. Per the germline V gene, CDR1 is SGHVS and CDR2 is FNYEAQ. This CDR3 spans 14 amino acids. V was trimmed by 4 bases and J by 10 bases, leaving 16 bases between them. The CDR3 loop reads CASSSAPGVGKLFF. The CDR3 region has the DNA TGTGCCAGCAGCTCAGCCCCTGGTGTTGGAAAACTGTTTTTT.

The rearrangement links TRBV11-3 to TRBJ2-6, with D hard to call. The CDR3 consists of 16 residues. Germline V CDR1 and CDR2: SGHNT, YENEEA. Trimming left V 1 base short and J 2 bases short, with 9 bases between. The CDR3 region has the DNA TGTGCCAGCAGCTTAGGTCCCCCTGCTGGGGCCAACGTCCTGACTTTC. Its translation is CASSLGPPAGANVLTF.

This chain connects TRBV5-4 to TRBJ2-7; no reliable D call. This CDR3 is 14 amino acids long. Germline V gives CDR1 SGHNT, CDR2 YYREEE (reference sequence). V lost 0 bases, J lost 0 bases, and 7 bases lay in between. CDR3 loop: CASSLGGISYEQYF. The CDR3 DNA is TGTGCCAGCAGCTTGGGGGGAATCTCCTACGAGCAGTACTTC. Full variable domain (missing parts from reference TRBV5-4 and TRBJ2-7): ETGVTQSPTHLIKTRGQQVTLRCSSQSGHNTVSWYQQALGQGPQFIFQYYREEENGRGNFPPRFSGLQFPNYSSELNVNALELDDSALYLCASSLGGISYEQYFGPGTRLTVT.

The chain employs TRBV19 and TRBJ2-2; D could derive from TRBD1 or TRBD2 (5 bases each). The ends were cut back, 10 bases at V and 0 bases at J, with 12 bases in the middle. Germline CDR1 is LNHDA and CDR2 is SQIVND (reference sequence). This CDR3 has 14 amino acids. CDR3 sequence: CATSWDANTGELFF. The CDR3 DNA reads as TGTGCCACCAGCTGGGACGCGAACACCGGGGAGCTGTTTTTT.

In the case of this clone: The junction differs from germline at one of its ends, possibly a read error. V and J are TRBV7-3 and TRBJ2-7; D is ambiguous. The V gene's germline CDR1 is SGHTA and CDR2 FQGTGA. The CDR3 totals 14 residues. The CDR3 is CASSLTGNSHEQYF. DNA for the CDR3: TGTGCCAGCAGCTTAACGGGGAACTCCCACGAGCAGTACTTC.

J is TRBJ2-7 and V is TRBV25-1, with 9 bases aligning to TRBD2. Germline V lookup: CDR1 MGHDK, CDR2 SYGVNS. Trimming took 6 bases from V and 2 from J; bases not matched to a gene: 2. The CDR3 sequence is 13 residues long. CDR3: CASRSGRPYEQYF. CDR3 nucleotides: TGTGCCAGCAGAAGCGGGAGGCCCTACGAGCAGTACTTC.

The chain links TRBV7-2 to TRBJ1-1; D unclear. Germline V lookup: CDR1 SGHTA, CDR2 FQGNSA. V gave up 4 bases and J gave up 1 base, with 13 bases separating them. This CDR3 comprises 15 residues. Written as DNA, the CDR3 is TGTGCCAGCAGCTATTCGGGTCAACCGAACACTGAAGCTTTCTTT. This gives the protein CASSYSGQPNTEAFF.

This chain uses TRBV7-3 with TRBJ2-4; 16 bases match TRBD2. The CDR3 contains 18 residues. J lost 3 bases, V lost 3 bases, and 5 bases had no gene match. Germline V gene data show CDR1 as SGHTA and CDR2 as FQGTGA. The CDR3 DNA is TGTGCCAGCAGCTTGGGACTAGCGGGAGGGCCGGACAAAAACATTCAGTACTTC. Translating it yields CASSLGLAGGPDKNIQYF.

The chain is built from TRBV18 and TRBJ2-3, with a tentative D call TRBD2 (6 bases). Deletions cut 4 bases from V and 4 bases from J, with 15 bases between. This CDR3 comprises 15 residues. Germline V gene sequence: CDR1 KGHSH, CDR2 LQKENI. Here the CDR3 DNA reads TGTGCCAGCTCACTCCTGGTAGGGGAGGCAGATACGCAGTATTTT. Translation gives CASSLLVGEADTQYF.

The chain combines TRBV5-4 with TRBJ1-1; TRBD1 matches at 8 bases. Germline values: CDR1 SGHNT, CDR2 YYREEE (reference sequence). The junction had 7 bases not matched to a gene; V was cut back by 4 bases and J by 5 bases. The CDR3 has 14 amino acids. In nucleotides, the CDR3 is TGTGCCAGCAGCCCGGCAGGGGGCTGGACTGAAGCTTTCTTT. Translation: CASSPAGGWTEAFF.

The chain employs TRBV6-5 and TRBJ1-2; a possible D gene is TRBD1 (6 bases). Germline CDR1 reads MNHEY; CDR2 reads SVGAGI. V was pared by 10 bases and J by 0 bases, with 15 bases between. This CDR3 is built from 14 residues. CDR3 region: CATYPRQANYGYTF. For the CDR3, the DNA is TGTGCCACCTACCCCCGACAGGCTAACTATGGCTACACCTTC.